The entry below describes one T cell receptor (beta chain). The antigen is undetermined. This sample is drawn from a study of shared clonotypes between healthy human individuals. Study observations and caveats: Shared clonotypes: about 4.6% naive CD4, about 3.5% naive CD8, less than 2.5% memory CD4, approximately 0.4% memory CD8.

In the study's own analysis: Junction-only sequences produced by ImmunoSEQ had no quality scores, so filtering differed. TCRdb keeps only in-frame clones here, not all; method: immunoSEQ multiplex PCR. The DNA was the basis for D and trimming; V, J and clone size are from that table. Among about 2.3 million clones listed, roughly 92% were seen once. Into CD45RA+ naive and CD45RA-negative memory subsets, the CD4+ cells were split. This CDR3 has 16 residues. J lost 1 base, V lost 4 bases, and 9 bases had no gene match. Germline CDR1 reads SGHRS; CDR2 reads YFSETQ. The sample comprised naive CD4+ T cells from PBMCs. The subset denotes: CD45RA+ positively selected. This chain joins TRBV5-1 and TRBJ2-7; 9 positions match TRBD1. The receptor was isolated from a man between 18 and 35 years old in good health. Some clones in this sample may be carry-over from other donors' samples. The CDR3 nucleotides are TGCGCCAGCAGCCCGTACTCGACAGGGGGGTCCTACGAGCAGTACTTC. It yields the protein CASSPYSTGGSYEQYF.